These T cell receptor beta chains were read from a single sample in a study of neurological immune-mediated disorders. TCRdb processed the 5' RACE reads anew with MiXCR; each CDR3 protein has one entry. The data contain around 97,000 distinct CDR3 sequences, approximately 11% of them singletons. Sample: PBMCs. These receptors were collected from a female donor with HTLV-1-associated myelopathy (HAM/TSP). Both conserved end residues are part of each CDR3. D genes are given only for firm matches. Size tells how often a clone was seen (once, few, many) or the class of an expanded clone, and some rows leave it out.

.	TRBJ2-1	few	TRBV5-1	TGCGCCAGCAGCTTGGGGGACTGGCACAATGAGCAGTTCTTC	CASSLGDWHNEQFF
.	TRBJ2-1	many	TRBV5-1	TGCGCCAGCAGCTTGGACGTACGGGGGCCGGGCAATGAGCAGTTCTTC	CASSLDVRGPGNEQFF
TRBD2	TRBJ2-2	.	TRBV24-1	TGTGCCACCAGTGATTCGATCCCTAGCGGGGGGGCTTTGAGCGGGGAGCTGTTTTTT	CATSDSIPSGGALSGELFF
.	TRBJ1-2	.	TRBV10-3	TGTGTCATCAGAGAGGACAGAACTAACTATGGCTACACCTTC	CVIREDRTNYGYTF
TRBD2	TRBJ2-7	many	TRBV20-1	TGCAGTGCTGCCGGACTAGCGGGGGAGTTATCCTACGAGCAGTACTTC	CSAAGLAGELSYEQYF
TRBD2	TRBJ2-3	many	TRBV20-1	TGCAGTGCTAGTTGGGGCGGGGGAGATACGCAGTATTTT	CSASWGGGDTQYF
.	TRBJ2-2	many	TRBV5-5	TGTGCCAGCAGCTTGTTGAAGGGGCGAGACACCGGGGAGCTGTTTTTT	CASSLLKGRDTGELFF
.	TRBJ2-5	many	TRBV4-2	TGTGCCAGCAGCCAAAACGGACAGACCCAAGAGACCCAGTACTTC	CASSQNGQTQETQYF
.	TRBJ1-1	many	TRBV12-3/TRBV12-4	TGTGCCAGCAGACAGCGAGAGAGCACTGAAGCTTTCTTT	CASRQRESTEAFF
.	TRBJ2-7	many	TRBV7-9	TGTGCCAGCAGCCTCACCACCTCCGGGGCCGGGGAGCAGTACTTC	CASSLTTSGAGEQYF
TRBD1	TRBJ2-2	.	TRBV12-3/TRBV12-4	TGTGCCAGCAGTTTAGAATTGGGACAGGGGTACACCGGGGAGCTGTTTTTT	CASSLELGQGYTGELFF
TRBD1	TRBJ2-2	.	TRBV4-1	TGCGCCAGCAGCCCATATGTAGGACAGGGGGTCACCGGGGAGCTGTTTTTT	CASSPYVGQGVTGELFF
.	TRBJ2-1	many	TRBV5-1	TGCGCCAGCAGCTTGTACCAGGGGAGAAATGAGCAGTTCTTC	CASSLYQGRNEQFF
.	TRBJ2-2	many	TRBV5-4	TGTGCCAGCAGCTTGGCCTCGGGGAAGAACACCGGGGAGCTGTTTTTT	CASSLASGKNTGELFF
TRBD2	TRBJ2-7	many	TRBV5-1	TGCGCCAGCAGCTTGGATGGACCGGGACTAGGAAACTTC	CASSLDGPGLGNF
.	TRBJ2-6	.	TRBV5-1	TGCGCCAGCAGGGAGGGTTCTGGGGCCAACGTCCTGACTTTC	CASREGSGANVLTF
.	TRBJ2-5	many	TRBV12-3/TRBV12-4	TGTGCCAGCAGTTTAGATAAGGGGAAAGAGACCCAGTACTTC	CASSLDKGKETQYF
.	TRBJ2-6	.	TRBV10-3	TGTGCCACAGGGGACGGAATCTCTGGGGCCAACGTCCTGACTTTC	CATGDGISGANVLTF
.	TRBJ2-7	many	TRBV7-8	TGTGCCAGCAGCCCCCTTCCGCGGGGAACCTACGAGCAGTACTTC	CASSPLPRGTYEQYF
TRBD2	TRBJ2-5	few	TRBV30	TGTGCCTGGGGGGGGCGGGGGGATTACGTGACCCAGTACTTC	CAWGGRGDYVTQYF
.	TRBJ2-3	many	TRBV20-1	TGCAGTGTCCGGCGGACCTCCACAGATACGCAGTATTTT	CSVRRTSTDTQYF
TRBD1	TRBJ2-7	.	TRBV10-1	TGCGCCAGCAGTCCCGCCGACAGGGGTTACGAGCAGTACTTC	CASSPADRGYEQYF
.	TRBJ2-2	many	TRBV5-1	TGCGCCAGCAGCTTGGAGCCGAACACCGGGGAGCTGTTTTTT	CASSLEPNTGELFF
.	TRBJ1-1	many	TRBV20-1	TGCAGTGCTAGTGGGCCGTACGGAACTGAAGCTTTCTTT	CSASGPYGTEAFF
TRBD1	TRBJ1-2	many	TRBV12-3/TRBV12-4	TGTGCCAGCAGTACATGGACAGGGGATGACTATGGCTACACCTTC	CASSTWTGDDYGYTF
.	TRBJ1-1	many	TRBV20-1	TGCAGTCCCCGAGAGGGGGGACTGGCTTTCTTT	CSPREGGLAFF
TRBD2	TRBJ2-3	few	TRBV5-1	TGCGCCAGCAGCTTGGGGGGACTAGCGGGGGGGCGGCCAGATACGCAGTATTTT	CASSLGGLAGGRPDTQYF
TRBD1	TRBJ2-3	many	TRBV5-1	TGCGCCAGCAGCTTGGATGGGGGACAGGGGAGGAATACGCAGTATTTT	CASSLDGGQGRNTQYF
TRBD2	TRBJ2-1	many	TRBV11-3	TGTGCCAGCAGCTCGACTAGCGGGGGGGACTACAATGAGCAGTTCTTC	CASSSTSGGDYNEQFF
TRBD2	TRBJ2-2	many	TRBV6-6	TGTGCCAGCAGTTACATAGCGGGGGTGAACACCGGGGAGCTGTTTTTT	CASSYIAGVNTGELFF
TRBD1	TRBJ2-7	many	TRBV9	TGTGCCAGCAGCTTAGAGGGACAGGGCATCCACGAGCAGTACTTC	CASSLEGQGIHEQYF